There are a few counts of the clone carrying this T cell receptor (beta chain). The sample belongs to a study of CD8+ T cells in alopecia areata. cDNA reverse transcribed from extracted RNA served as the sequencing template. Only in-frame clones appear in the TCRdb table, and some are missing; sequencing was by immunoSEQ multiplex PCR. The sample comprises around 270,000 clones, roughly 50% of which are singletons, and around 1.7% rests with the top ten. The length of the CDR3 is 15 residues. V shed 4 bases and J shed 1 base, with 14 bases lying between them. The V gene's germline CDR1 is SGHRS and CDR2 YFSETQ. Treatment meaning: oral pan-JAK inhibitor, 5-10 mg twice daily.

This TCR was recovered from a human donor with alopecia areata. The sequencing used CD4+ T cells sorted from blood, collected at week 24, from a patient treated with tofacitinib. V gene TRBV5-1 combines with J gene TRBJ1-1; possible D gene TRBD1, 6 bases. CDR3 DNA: TGCGCCAGCAGCCCGACAGGACCATCGAACACTGAAGCTTTCTTT. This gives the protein CASSPTGPSNTEAFF.